These T cell receptor beta chains were read from a single sample in a study of blood T cell repertoires in COVID-19. Only in-frame clones appear in the TCRdb table, and some are missing; sequencing was by immunoSEQ multiplex PCR. The repertoire consists of about 400,000 clones, with 89% occurring once and the leading ten covering more than 0.95%. Source material: peripheral blood. All receptors come from a man aged 40-55 years with acute or convalescent COVID-19. CDR3s leave out the opening cysteine and the closing phenylalanine or tryptophan. The D gene is left open where the match is weak.

D gene	CDR3 length	V gene	J gene	CDR3 protein
TRBD1	12	TRBV5-4	TRBJ2-5	ASSSRQGGETQY
NA	12	TRBV29-1	TRBJ2-1	SGWGGESYNEQF
TRBD1	14	TRBV3-1/TRBV3-2	TRBJ2-1	ASSRRGQGEWSEQF
NA	17	TRBV7-2	TRBJ1-2	ASSLRFRGGERFNYGYT
NA	17	TRBV3-1/TRBV3-2	TRBJ1-2	ASSQDLGGAGNGVDGYT
NA	9	TRBV20-1	TRBJ2-1	SASNLDEQF
NA	11	TRBV15	TRBJ2-1	ATSRTQVNEQF
TRBD1	14	TRBV5-6	TRBJ2-1	ASSFRTGEDYNEQF
NA	12	TRBV11-2	TRBJ2-1	AIAGLQGHNEQF
NA	12	TRBV11-2	TRBJ2-7	ASSLQTGTYEQY
NA	11	TRBV27	TRBJ2-1	ASSTTTYNEQF
NA	14	TRBV7-8	TRBJ1-4	ASSLGVGGSNEKLF
TRBD1	11	TRBV7-8	TRBJ2-7	ASSLTGGYEQY
TRBD1	13	TRBV7-3	TRBJ2-2	ASSLDRGRTGELF
TRBD1	11	TRBV7-2	TRBJ2-5	ASSRGQQETQY
TRBD1	12	TRBV27	TRBJ1-5	ASSLQGNNQPQH
TRBD1	12	TRBV28	TRBJ2-3	ASSTTDRVDTQY
NA	11	TRBV24-1	TRBJ2-5	ATSDLPGETQY
TRBD1	13	TRBV2	TRBJ2-3	ASSGDRGLTDTQY
NA	13	TRBV6-2/TRBV6-3	TRBJ1-1	ASSYDTAREPEAF
TRBD1	12	TRBV28	TRBJ1-5	ASSLGQGDQPQH
TRBD1	14	TRBV6-1	TRBJ2-2	ASSEWAGGRTGELF
TRBD1	14	TRBV28	TRBJ1-3	ASSTTGGNSGNTIY
NA	13	TRBV5-1	TRBJ2-1	ASSLIGSKVNEQF
TRBD2	15	TRBV15	TRBJ2-2	ATSRGSRGVFSGELF
NA	14	TRBV27	TRBJ1-1	ASSLWGEGTNTEAF
TRBD2	14	TRBV5-8	TRBJ2-7	ASSPRLAGAIYEQY
TRBD1	13	TRBV30	TRBJ1-5	ACHPGDSLNQPQH
TRBD1	13	TRBV7-7	TRBJ1-5	ASSLVTGGDQPQH
NA	13	TRBV3-1/TRBV3-2	TRBJ1-6	ASSQDTRVYSPLH
NA	15	TRBV9	TRBJ1-1	ASSAQPRQRENTEAF
NA	12	TRBV24-1	TRBJ1-2	ATSDGGRGYGYT
TRBD2	13	TRBV15	TRBJ2-3	ATSSSRGSTDTQY
NA	12	TRBV27	TRBJ1-1	ASSLFGRNTEAF
NA	14	TRBV4-1	TRBJ2-6	ASSQGQGIGANVLT
TRBD2	16	TRBV9	TRBJ2-5	ASSASGTSGGLQETQY
NA	11	TRBV5-1	TRBJ1-2	ASSRDSNYGYT
TRBD2	13	TRBV11-2	TRBJ2-7	ASSPRTSESYEQY
NA	12	TRBV19	TRBJ1-2	ASSIGQVNYGYT
NA	12	TRBV5-4	TRBJ2-1	ASSLGAEGNEQF
TRBD2	13	TRBV4-1	TRBJ2-7	ASSLLAGGTYEQY
TRBD2	13	TRBV5-6	TRBJ2-4	ASSLRTSDKNIQY
TRBD1	13	TRBV4-2	TRBJ1-2	ASSQMAGGNAGYT
TRBD1	11	TRBV19	TRBJ1-4	ASRGDSNEKLF
NA	12	TRBV7-9	TRBJ1-1	ASSLESARDSAF
TRBD1	15	TRBV19	TRBJ1-4	ASTPDRAVRLGEKLF
NA	15	TRBV28	TRBJ1-6	ASSHGGASPGTTTLH
NA	13	TRBV2	TRBJ2-5	ASRNRGGGQETQY
TRBD2	14	TRBV4-1	TRBJ2-3	ASSQWLAGSTDTQY
NA	15	TRBV13	TRBJ1-2	ASSLGVGGQINYGYT
TRBD2	14	TRBV6-2/TRBV6-3	TRBJ2-1	ASSRPTSGGRNEQF
TRBD1	16	TRBV28	TRBJ1-1	ASSSPKRAGGVSTEAF
TRBD2	15	TRBV5-4	TRBJ2-3	ASSLDPSGDRTDTQY
TRBD1	10	TRBV25-1	TRBJ2-5	ASGQGGETQY
TRBD1	13	TRBV6-5	TRBJ1-4	ASRKQGGGVEKLF